The 14 T cell receptor beta chains in this list originate from one sample, sequenced in a study of T cell clonality in common variable immunodeficiency. The protocol was immunoSEQ multiplex PCR, while the TCRdb copy is restricted to in-frame clones and leaves out a portion. Listed for the sample are tens of thousands of clones, none seen a single time. Source material: peripheral blood mononuclear cells. These receptors were obtained from a person aged 18-69 years in good health.

There are many counts of this clone. The DNA ends 3 residues before the CDR3 does, and the rest of the CDR3 is filled in from the germline J gene. The genes are TRBV7-2 and TRBJ2-7; the match to TRBD2 covers 10 bases. V lost 5 bases to trimming and J lost 5 bases; unmatched junction nucleotides: 6. This CDR3 is 14 amino acids long. CDR1 SGHTA and CDR2 FQGNSA come from the germline V gene. The sequenced CDR3 bases are TGTGCCAGCAGCATATCTAGCGGGAGTAACGAG. This codes for CASSISSGSNE. The entire CDR3 protein reads CASSISSGSNEQYF.

Only a few counts were recorded for this clone. The CDR3 end is not reached by the read, which stops 3 residues before it; the germline J gene fills it in. The V call is TRBV30, the J call TRBJ2-3; a possible D gene is TRBD1 (6 bases). Germline CDR1 reads GTSNPN; CDR2 reads SVGIG (reference sequence). This CDR3 comprises 13 residues. The V end lost 7 bases, the J end lost 4 bases, and 15 bases lay between the germline ends. CDR3 region: CAFGPGAPDTQYF. Partial CDR3 DNA: TGTGCCTTCGGACCAGGGGCCCCAGATACG. The complete variable domain, with remaining parts taken from reference TRBV30 and TRBJ2-3, reads SQTIHQWPATLVQPVGSPLSLECTVEGTSNPNLYWYRQAAGRGLQLLFYSVGIGQISSEVPQNLSASRPQDRQFILSSKKLLLSDSGFYLCAFGPGAPDTQYFGPGTRLTVL.

This clone has at least ten counts. The DNA ends 3 residues before the CDR3 does, and the rest of the CDR3 is filled in from the germline J gene. This rearrangement joins TRBV5-1 to TRBJ1-1; unclear D gene. The CDR3 length is 13 residues. Trimming left V 1 base short and J 4 bases short, with 8 bases between. Germline V gene data show CDR1 as SGHRS and CDR2 as YFSETQ. The CDR3 bases that were read are TGCGCCAGCAGCTTGACGGGTAGCACTGAA. Its protein product is CASSLTGSTE. The entire CDR3 sequence reads CASSLTGSTEAFF.

This clone has ten or more counts. Coverage ceases 3 residues before the CDR3 finishes, and the germline J gene fills in the end. This sample includes further DNA sequences coding for the same CDR3. The V and J genes are TRBV5-1 and TRBJ2-5; the match to TRBD2 covers 8 bases. The CDR3 is 14 residues long. The germline gives CDR1 SGHRS, CDR2 YFSETQ. The V and J ends lost 1 base and 2 bases, in that order; junction bases with no gene match: 1. CDR3 in amino acids: CASSLTSGQETQYF. CDR3 bases read: TGCGCCAGCAGCTTGACTAGCGGTCAAGAGACC.

This clone was counted ten times or more. From the germline J gene comes the end of the CDR3, since the read stops 3 residues before it. The chain links TRBV30 to TRBJ2-7; D tentatively fits TRBD1 or TRBD2 (5 bases each). The V end was cut by 0 bases, the J end by 3 bases, with 15 bases between. Germline values: CDR1 GTSNPN, CDR2 SVGIG (reference sequence). The CDR3 totals 15 residues. Here the CDR3 reads CAWSVQAGRGYEQYF. The CDR3 DNA, read in part, is TGTGCCTGGAGTGTCCAGGCAGGGAGAGGCTACGAG. Supplemented by reference TRBV30 and TRBJ2-7, the full variable domain reads SQTIHQWPATLVQPVGSPLSLECTVEGTSNPNLYWYRQAAGRGLQLLFYSVGIGQISSEVPQNLSASRPQDRQFILSSKKLLLSDSGFYLCAWSVQAGRGYEQYFGPGTRLTVT.

This clone has ten or more counts. The read ends 3 residues before the CDR3 terminus; that terminus is restored from the germline J gene. The chain carries TRBV11-3 and TRBJ2-2; D is ambiguous. Germline assignment: CDR1 SGHNT and CDR2 YENEEA. V lost 1 base and J lost 1, with 7 bases in between. The CDR3 runs 15 residues. The CDR3 DNA, read in part, is TGTGCCAGCAGCTTAGGGCAGATGAACACCGGGGAG. Amino acids: CASSLGQMNTGE. The CDR3 reads in full as CASSLGQMNTGELFF.

This clone was counted ten times or more. Sequencing ends 3 residues short of the CDR3 end; the germline J gene provides the rest. The V and J genes are TRBV18 and TRBJ1-4, with 8 nucleotides matching TRBD1. With 3 bases clipped from V and 4 bases from J, the junction kept 10 bases outside the gene matches. The CDR3 has 17 residues. CDR1 is KGHSH and CDR2 is LQKENI in the germline V gene. CDR3 region: CASSPQGARTGNEKLFF. The CDR3 bases that were read are TGTGCCAGCTCACCGCAGGGGGCGCGGACGGGTAATGAAAAA.

The sample holds a few counts of this clone. The read terminates 3 residues ahead of where the CDR3 ends, so the germline J gene completes it. This chain links TRBV7-2 with TRBJ2-3, with a tentative D call TRBD2 (6 bases). This CDR3 contains 14 residues. Germline V lookup: CDR1 SGHTA, CDR2 FQGNSA. The CDR3 DNA, read in part, is TGTGCCAGCAGCTTAGGGGGGAGCGGGCAGCCG. Protein: CASSLGGSGQP. The CDR3 reads in full as CASSLGGSGQPQYF.

Ten or more counts support this clone. The read falls 3 residues short of the CDR3 end, and the missing part is taken from the germline J gene. The gene calls are TRBV7-9 and TRBJ1-5, with a tentative D call TRBD1 (5 bases). The V gene's germline CDR1 is SEHNR and CDR2 FQNEAQ (reference sequence). The CDR3 sequence is 15 residues long. Trimming stripped 2 bases from V and 4 bases from J, with 12 bases between. The sequenced part of the CDR3 DNA is TGTGCCAGCAGCTTAACGGGGGTCCCTAATCAGCCC. It yields the protein CASSLTGVPNQP. The entire CDR3 sequence reads CASSLTGVPNQPQHF.

This clone was detected many times. Read data end 3 residues before the CDR3 end; the end is taken from the germline J gene. The V call is TRBV10-1, the J call TRBJ2-3, with 10 positions matching TRBD1. Germline CDR1 reads WNHNN; CDR2 reads SYGVQD (reference sequence). The CDR3 loop spans 14 amino acids. CDR3: CASSQGTGVETQYF. Incomplete CDR3 DNA: TGCGCCAGCAGTCAAGGGACAGGGGTGGAGACG.

This clone was counted many times. Sequencing ends 3 residues short of the CDR3 end; the germline J gene provides the rest. The V call is TRBV18, the J call TRBJ2-4; TRBD1 is a possible D gene (5 bases). Germline CDR1 reads KGHSH; CDR2 reads LQKENI. This CDR3 spans 17 amino acids. V lost 2 bases, J lost 0 bases, and 14 bases lay in between. The chain's CDR3 is CASSPTAGPLAKNIQYF. CDR3 DNA (partial): TGTGCCAGCTCACCAACAGCAGGGCCTCTAGCCAAAAACATT. The variable domain in full, with the rest retrieved from reference TRBV18 and TRBJ2-4, is NAGVMQNPRHLVRRRGQEARLRCSPMKGHSHVYWYRQLPEEGLKFMVYLQKENIIDESGMPKERFSAEFPKEGPSILRIQQVVRGDSAAYFCASSPTAGPLAKNIQYFGAGTRLSVL.

This clone was detected many times. The read stops 3 residues short of the end of the CDR3; the missing end is completed from the germline J gene. The chain carries TRBV19 and TRBJ2-5; maybe TRBD1 (6 bases). CDR1 is LNHDA, CDR2 SQIVND, per germline (reference sequence). The CDR3 totals 16 residues. Trimming left V 1 base short and J 2 bases short, with 14 bases between. The CDR3 is CASSIAATRGQETQYF. CDR3 DNA, as far as it was read: TGTGCCAGTAGTATAGCCGCCACAAGGGGGCAAGAGACC. The full variable domain, in which reference TRBV19 and TRBJ2-5 provide the parts outside the CDR3, is DGGITQSPKYLFRKEGQNVTLSCEQNLNHDAMYWYRQDPGQGLRLIYYSQIVNDFQKGDIAEGYSVSREKKESFPLTVTSAQKNPTAFYLCASSIAATRGQETQYFGPGTRLLVL.

Ten or more counts support this clone. The read finishes 3 residues shy of the CDR3 end, and the germline J gene is used to complete it. The V gene is TRBV19, the J gene TRBJ2-1; perhaps TRBD2 as D (6 bases). There are 14 residues in the CDR3. Germline CDR1 and CDR2: LNHDA and SQIVND (reference sequence). Trimming shortened V by 11 bases and J by 1 base, and 15 bases separated the two germline ends. The covered CDR3 bases are TGTGCCGCTGCCGGGGGAGTATCCTACAATGAG. It is translated as CAAAGGVSYNE. The CDR3, in full, reads CAAAGGVSYNEQFF.

There are many counts of this clone. The DNA ends 3 residues before the CDR3 does, and the rest of the CDR3 is filled in from the germline J gene. This sequence joins TRBV6-4 and TRBJ2-3, with 10 bases fitting TRBD2. The germline V gene encodes CDR1 MRHNA and CDR2 SNTAGT. V shed 5 bases and J 2 bases; nucleotides not matched to a gene: 7. CDR3 length: 16 amino acids. The CDR3 loop reads CASSRSGTSATDTQYF. CDR3 DNA, as far as it was read: TGTGCCAGCAGTCGGTCTGGGACTAGCGCCACAGATACG.